This T cell receptor (beta chain) was sequenced for a study of blood T cell repertoires in COVID-19. Overall study: Acute and convalescent COVID-19 specimens originated in the United States, Italy and Spain. Sources were T cells, B-cell-depleted T cells, or PBMCs; the material itself was cDNA or gDNA.

With 1 base removed from V and 0 bases from J, the gap between germline ends came to 8 bases. CDR1 is SGHTS, CDR2 YDEGEE, per germline. This CDR3 is built from 16 residues. The study counted Cohort 3 donors as recovered given two negative PCRs, clearance, or symptom resolution. In the study's own analysis: Counts of nucleated cells, estimated from reference gene primer amplification, were obtained. Using immunoSEQ multiplex PCR, the repertoire was profiled, and TCRdb retains in-frame clones only, with some absent. V, J and clone size were drawn from that table, and D and trimming were deduced from the DNA. The sample lists about 130,000 clones, 80% to 90% seen once, with roughly 2.2% in the top ten.

Source material: PBMCs or T cells enriched from blood (not recorded which). The TCR sequence derives from a woman aged 45-59 years who had recovered from COVID-19. This rearrangement joins TRBV5-8 to TRBJ2-6; the D gene is possibly TRBD1 (6 bases). The CDR3 DNA follows: TGTGCCAGCAGCTTGACAGGGTTCTCTGGGGCCAACGTCCTGACTTTC. Translating it yields CASSLTGFSGANVLTF.